Below, one T cell receptor (beta chain) is given with its context. What it binds is unknown. The PCR had 60 Vbeta and 13 Jbeta primers. Data came from immunoSEQ multiplex PCR; TCRdb stores just in-frame clones and leaves some out. This table holds 98,000 or so clones, around 73% found once. This specimen belongs to a study of cytomegalovirus exposure and HLA in healthy donors. Study-wide context: Earlier, some 170 million T cells were analyzed, and 95 million to 140 million unique TCR beta sequences were found among them. General observations from the study: Listed as cytomegalovirus-associated were about 160 TCR beta chains.

This sequence originates from a woman between 40 and 50 years old in good health and CMV-seronegative. The sample consisted of PBMCs.

The CDR3 nucleotides read TGTGCCATCAGTGAGTCGGGCAGGGCCCTTCAGTACTTC. This encodes CAISESGRALQYF. The V and J genes are TRBV10-3 and TRBJ2-7, with D maybe TRBD1 (5 bases). The V and J ends lost 0 bases and 10 bases respectively, with 13 bases between them. CDR3 length: 13 amino acids. From germline, CDR1 is ENHRY and CDR2 SYGVKD.